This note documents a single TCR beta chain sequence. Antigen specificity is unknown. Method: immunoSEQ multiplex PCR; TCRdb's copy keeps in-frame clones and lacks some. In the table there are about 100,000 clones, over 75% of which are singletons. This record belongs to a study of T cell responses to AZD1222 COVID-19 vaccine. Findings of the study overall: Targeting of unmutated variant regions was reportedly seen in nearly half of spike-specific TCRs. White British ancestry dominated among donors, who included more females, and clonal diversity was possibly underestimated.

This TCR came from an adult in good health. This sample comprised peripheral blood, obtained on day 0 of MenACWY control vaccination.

The CDR3 DNA sequence: TGTGCCAGCAGTGAGTACCCTTACGAGCAGTACTTC. This encodes CASSEYPYEQYF. The J gene is TRBJ2-7, the V gene TRBV2; D is uncertain. With 3 bases removed from V and 4 bases from J, the gap between germline ends came to 7 bases. The germline V gene has CDR1 SNHLY and CDR2 FYNNEI. The CDR3 consists of 12 residues. The full variable domain, completed using reference TRBV2 and TRBJ2-7, is EPEVTQTPSHQVTQMGQEVILRCVPISNHLYFYWYRQILGQKVEFLVSFYNNEISEKSEIFDDQFSVERPDGSNFTLKIRSTKLEDSAMYFCASSEYPYEQYFGPGTRLTVT.